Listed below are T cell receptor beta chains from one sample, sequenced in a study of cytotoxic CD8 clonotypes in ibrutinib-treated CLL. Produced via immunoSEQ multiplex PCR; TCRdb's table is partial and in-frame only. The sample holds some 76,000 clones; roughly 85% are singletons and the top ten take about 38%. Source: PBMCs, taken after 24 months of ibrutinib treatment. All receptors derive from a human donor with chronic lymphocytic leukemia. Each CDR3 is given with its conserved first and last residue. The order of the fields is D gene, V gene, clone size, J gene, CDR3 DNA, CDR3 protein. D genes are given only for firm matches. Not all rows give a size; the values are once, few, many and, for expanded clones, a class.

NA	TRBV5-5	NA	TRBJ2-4	TGTGCCAGCAGCTCGGACAACCTTCTAGCCAAAAACATTCAGTACTTC	CASSSDNLLAKNIQYF
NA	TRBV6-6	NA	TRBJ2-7	TGTGCCAGCAGAACCGGCAGCTCCTACGAGCAGTACTTC	CASRTGSSYEQYF
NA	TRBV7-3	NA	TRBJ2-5	TGTGCCAGCAGCCCCGACAGGCAAGAGACCCAGTACTTC	CASSPDRQETQYF
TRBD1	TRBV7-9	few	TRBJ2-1	TGTGCCAGCAGCGCGGGACAGGGTCTCGGTGAGCAGTTCTTC	CASSAGQGLGEQFF
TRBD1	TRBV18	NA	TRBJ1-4	TGTGCCAGCTCACTTCGACAGGGGACTAATGAAAAACTGTTTTTT	CASSLRQGTNEKLFF
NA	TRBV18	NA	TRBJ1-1	TGTGCCAGCTCACCATCGGGGCAGATCGACACTGAAGCTTTCTTT	CASSPSGQIDTEAFF
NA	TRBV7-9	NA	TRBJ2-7	TGTGCCAGCAGCTCGCCAACCTACGAGCAGTACTTC	CASSSPTYEQYF
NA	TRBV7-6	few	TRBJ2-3	TGTGCCAGCAGCTTTAGCCCCTCCGGGACAGATACGCAGTATTTT	CASSFSPSGTDTQYF
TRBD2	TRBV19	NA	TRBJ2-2	TGTGCCAGTAGCCTACTAGCGGGAGTTTTTGTCGGGGAGCTGTTTTTT	CASSLLAGVFVGELFF
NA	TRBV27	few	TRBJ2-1	TGTGCCAGCAGTTTACAGTTCCGAAACTACAATGAGCAGTTCTTC	CASSLQFRNYNEQFF
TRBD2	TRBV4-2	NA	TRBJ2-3	TGTGCCAGCAGCCAAGAGATCCTAGCGGGAGATACGCAGTATTTT	CASSQEILAGDTQYF
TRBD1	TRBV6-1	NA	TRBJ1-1	TGTGCCAGCAGTGCAGGGGGATACACTGAAGCTTTCTTT	CASSAGGYTEAFF
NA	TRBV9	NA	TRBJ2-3	TGTGCCAGCAGCTCGGACAGTGCCACAGATACGCAGTATTTT	CASSSDSATDTQYF
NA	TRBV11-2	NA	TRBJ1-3	TGTGCCAGCAGCCGAACGGGGGGCACGGGAAACACCATATATTTT	CASSRTGGTGNTIYF
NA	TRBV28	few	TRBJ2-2	TGTGCCAAGGTAGGGGAAACGAACACCGGGGAGCTGTTTTTT	CAKVGETNTGELFF
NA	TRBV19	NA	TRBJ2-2	TGTGCCAGTAGCATATCCTGGTCCGGGGAGCTGTTTTTT	CASSISWSGELFF
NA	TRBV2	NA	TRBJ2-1	TGTGCCAGCAGGGAACCGACCCTCTTGAGGAACAATGAGCAGTTCTTC	CASREPTLLRNNEQFF
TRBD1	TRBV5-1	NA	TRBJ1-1	TGCGCCAGCCTACAGGGGGAAGGCACTGAAGCTTTCTTT	CASLQGEGTEAFF
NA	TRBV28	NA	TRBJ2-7	TGTGCCAGCAGTTTTTTTCGGGGGCTTTCCCACGAGCAGTACTTC	CASSFFRGLSHEQYF
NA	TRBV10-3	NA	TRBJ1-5	TGTGCCATCAGATCGGACAGAGGTAGCAATCAGCCCCAGCATTTT	CAIRSDRGSNQPQHF
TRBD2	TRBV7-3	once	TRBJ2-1	TGTGCCAGCAGCTCCAAGACTAGCCTTTCGCCGAATGAGCAGTTCTTC	CASSSKTSLSPNEQFF
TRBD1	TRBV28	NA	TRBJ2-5	TGTGCCAGTCATCGGACAGGGGGCATGGAGACCCAGTACTTC	CASHRTGGMETQYF
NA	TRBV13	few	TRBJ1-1	TGTGCCAGCAGCTTAGGGGGCCGGACTGAAGCTTTCTTT	CASSLGGRTEAFF
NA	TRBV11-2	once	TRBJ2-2	TGTGCCAGCAGCTTATTCGTGGCTTTTGGGAACACCGGGGAGCTGTTTTTT	CASSLFVAFGNTGELFF
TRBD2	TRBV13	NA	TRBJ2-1	TGTGCCAGCAGCGGACTAGCGGGAGCAGTCTACAATGAGCAGTTCTTC	CASSGLAGAVYNEQFF
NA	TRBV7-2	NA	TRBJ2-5	TGTGCCAGCAGCTTCGGCCTTGGGGAGACCCAGTACTTC	CASSFGLGETQYF
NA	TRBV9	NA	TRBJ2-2	TGTGCCAGCAGTGAGGGGAAAATATCCCCCGGGGAGCTGTTTTTT	CASSEGKISPGELFF
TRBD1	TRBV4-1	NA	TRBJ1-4	TGCGCCAGCAGCCTGCAGGGGGCGCGGGATGAAAAACTGTTTTTT	CASSLQGARDEKLFF
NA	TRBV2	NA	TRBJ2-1	TGTGCCAGCAGTGAAAATTCACTAAATGAGCAGTTCTTC	CASSENSLNEQFF
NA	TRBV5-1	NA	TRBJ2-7	TGCGCCAGCAGCCATGGAGGGCCTTCCTACGAGCAGTACTTC	CASSHGGPSYEQYF
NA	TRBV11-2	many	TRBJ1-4	TGTGCCAGCAGCTTAAGGGGGTCGGACAGAACTAATGAAAAACTGTTTTTT	CASSLRGSDRTNEKLFF
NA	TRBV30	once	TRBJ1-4	TGTGCCTGGAGGACTCGGCGGGACGGTAATGAAAAACTGTTTTTT	CAWRTRRDGNEKLFF
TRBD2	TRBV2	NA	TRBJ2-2	TGTGCCAGCAGACCGGGACTAGCGGGAGCAGTCACCGGGGAGCTGTTTTTT	CASRPGLAGAVTGELFF
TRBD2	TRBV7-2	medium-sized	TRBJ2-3	TGTGCCAGCAGCTTAGACGGGAGCGGGGGGAGGTATTTT	CASSLDGSGGRYF
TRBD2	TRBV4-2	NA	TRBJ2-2	TGTGCCAGCAGCCAAGATAGGGCGGGACTAACGTCGTCCACCGGGGAGCTGTTTTTT	CASSQDRAGLTSSTGELFF
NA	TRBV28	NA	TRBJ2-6	TGTGCCAGCAGTCCGATCGGGACGGTAGGGGCCAACGTCCTGACTTTC	CASSPIGTVGANVLTF
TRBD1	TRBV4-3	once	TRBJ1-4	TGCGCCAGCAGCCAAGATTCAGGGACAGTCTCGAATGAAAAACTGTTTTTT	CASSQDSGTVSNEKLFF